Given below is one T cell receptor (beta chain) in context. Its cognate antigen is unknown. TCRdb re-called the reads with MiXCR, one entry per CDR3 protein. The sample consists of 700,000 to 850,000 distinct CDR3 sequences, less than 35% of them appearing once. The CDR3 contains 16 residues. The V segment lost 5 bases and the J segment 0 bases; nucleotides outside the gene matches: 5. Germline V gene lookup returns CDR1 SGHNT and CDR2 YENEEA. This sample was included in a study of T cell repertoires in cytomegalovirus infection. Study at large: CMV epitopes used comprised recently identified HLA-C-restricted ones and well-studied HLA-B-restricted ones. Indicated by public TCR beta signatures were CMV infection and matching HLA type. General study results and limits: In two of eight donors, the top clonotype was HLA-C-restricted CMV-specific.

The chain has TRBV11-3 and TRBJ2-2; 8 bases are shared with TRBD2. The sequencing here drew on cultured CD8+ T cells from PBMCs, taken from culture after CMV antigen stimulation. The sequence derives from a human donor in good health (CMV status not recorded). Some clones in this sample may be carry-over from other donors' samples. The CDR3 nucleotides read TGTGCCAGCAGCCTGCGGGGGGCTACGAACACCGGGGAGCTGTTTTTT. Its translation is CASSLRGATNTGELFF.